This is a list of T cell receptor beta chains from one sample in a study of CD4 T cells in relation to SARS-CoV-2 and coronaviruses. No antigen is known for these receptors. TCRdb's table, derived via immunoSEQ multiplex PCR, lists solely in-frame clones and lacks some. The sample lists 20,000 or so clones, 60% to 80% occurring once. Sequencing was performed on CD4+ T cells from PBMCs, cultured in vitro. These receptors originate from a human donor in good health. The CDR3 runs from the conserved cysteine through the conserved F or W. D genes are given only for firm matches. Clone size is given for some rows only: seen once, a few or many times, or a class if the clone is expanded.

TRBJ2-3	TRBD2	TRBV29-1	NA	CSVDTGLAGPRVTDTQYF	TGCAGCGTTGATACGGGACTAGCGGGGCCGAGGGTCACAGATACGCAGTATTTT
TRBJ1-1	NA	TRBV7-2	NA	CASSPAGPLSTEAFF	TGTGCCAGCAGCCCGGCAGGGCCCCTGTCCACTGAAGCTTTCTTT
TRBJ1-1	TRBD1	TRBV3-1/TRBV3-2	NA	CASSHADRGVLAFF	TGTGCCAGCAGCCATGCTGACAGGGGGGTGTTGGCTTTCTTT
TRBJ2-7	NA	TRBV5-6	NA	CASSPRATGIYEQYF	TGTGCCAGCAGCCCCAGAGCGACAGGCATCTACGAGCAGTACTTC
TRBJ2-1	TRBD2	TRBV6-4	NA	CASSDLGRGANNEQFF	TGTGCCAGCAGTGACCTCGGGCGGGGGGCTAACAATGAGCAGTTCTTC
TRBJ2-1	NA	TRBV12-3/TRBV12-4	NA	CASSFIPHEQFF	TGTGCCAGCAGTTTTATCCCCCATGAGCAGTTCTTC
TRBJ1-1	NA	TRBV5-1	NA	CASSLGSSEAFF	TGCGCCAGCAGCTTAGGTTCTTCTGAAGCTTTCTTT
TRBJ2-5	NA	TRBV6-5	NA	CASRGTGFPGETQYF	TGTGCCAGCAGAGGAACGGGCTTCCCGGGGGAGACCCAGTACTTC
TRBJ1-6	NA	TRBV18	NA	CASSEDEGSISPLHF	TGTGCCAGCTCCGAAGATGAAGGGAGCATATCACCCCTCCACTTT
TRBJ2-3	TRBD2	TRBV5-4	NA	CASSSGLAGSTDTQYF	TGTGCCAGCAGCTCGGGACTAGCGGGTAGCACAGATACGCAGTATTTT
TRBJ2-5	NA	TRBV19	NA	CASRGTEQETQYF	TGTGCCAGTAGGGGGACGGAGCAAGAGACCCAGTACTTC
TRBJ1-6	NA	TRBV6-5	few	CASSWTIWDSPLHF	TGTGCCAGCAGCTGGACCATTTGGGATTCACCCCTCCACTTT
TRBJ2-7	TRBD2	TRBV11-3	NA	CASSFSSGESYEQYF	TGTGCCAGCAGCTTCTCTAGCGGGGAATCCTACGAGCAGTACTTC
TRBJ1-4	NA	TRBV5-1	once	CASSKAETISNEKLFF	TGCGCCAGCAGTAAGGCGGAAACTATTTCTAATGAAAAACTGTTTTTT
TRBJ2-7	TRBD1	TRBV28	few	CASIRQGRHEQYF	TGTGCCAGCATCCGACAGGGGCGACACGAGCAGTACTTC
TRBJ2-7	NA	TRBV19	few	CASSEGGSGGDYEQYF	TGTGCCAGTAGTGAAGGAGGGAGTGGCGGGGACTACGAGCAGTACTTC
TRBJ1-6	NA	TRBV6-4	NA	CASRTLSPATSYNSPLHF	TGTGCCAGCAGAACTCTATCCCCGGCCACCTCCTATAATTCACCCCTCCACTTT
TRBJ1-2	TRBD1	TRBV27	NA	CASSLSMTGRSGYTF	TGTGCCAGCAGTTTATCGATGACAGGGAGGAGTGGCTACACCTTC
TRBJ1-1	TRBD1	TRBV5-1	NA	CASSLGQFNTEAFF	TGCGCCAGCAGCCTGGGACAGTTCAACACTGAAGCTTTCTTT
TRBJ2-7	NA	TRBV30	NA	CAWSGSDRYYEQYF	TGTGCCTGGAGTGGGTCGGACAGATACTACGAGCAGTACTTC
TRBJ2-5	NA	TRBV20-1	NA	CSASNQETQYF	TGCAGTGCTAGTAACCAAGAGACCCAGTACTTC
TRBJ1-6	NA	TRBV19	once	CASSTQLNHSPLHF	TGTGCCAGTAGTACCCAGTTGAATCATTCACCCCTCCACTTT
TRBJ1-1	NA	TRBV2	NA	CASSEWTEAFF	TGTGCCAGCAGTGAATGGACTGAAGCTTTCTTT
TRBJ2-3	NA	TRBV24-1	NA	CATSDWTWDTQYF	TGTGCCACCAGTGATTGGACATGGGATACGCAGTATTTT
TRBJ2-1	TRBD2	TRBV15	NA	CATSRDLAGVGEQFF	TGTGCCACCAGCAGAGATCTCGCGGGAGTAGGGGAGCAGTTCTTC
TRBJ2-5	NA	TRBV7-9	NA	CASSITQGTQYF	TGTGCCAGCAGCATAACACAGGGGACCCAGTACTTC
TRBJ1-5	NA	TRBV23-1	NA	CASGCLTAYNQPQHF	TGCGCCAGCGGCTGTCTGACGGCATACAATCAGCCCCAGCATTTT
TRBJ1-3	NA	TRBV6-4	NA	CARRVQNTIYF	TGTGCCAGAAGGGTACAAAACACCATATATTTT
TRBJ2-7	TRBD2	TRBV3-1/TRBV3-2	NA	CASSQGLAGAFEQYF	TGTGCCAGCAGCCAAGGACTAGCGGGAGCCTTCGAGCAGTACTTC
TRBJ2-5	TRBD2	TRBV5-6	once	CASSLLAGVAETQYF	TGTGCCAGCAGCCTTTTAGCGGGAGTAGCCGAGACCCAGTACTTC
TRBJ1-5	NA	TRBV24-1	few	CATSDPNSNQPQHF	TGTGCCACCAGTGATCCCAATAGCAATCAGCCCCAGCATTTT
TRBJ2-7	NA	TRBV21-1	NA	CASSKPETSGRGGEQYF	TGTGCCAGCAGCAAACCCGAGACTAGCGGGAGAGGTGGGGAGCAGTACTTC
TRBJ1-2	NA	TRBV2	NA	CASREVGGYTF	TGTGCCAGCAGAGAGGTTGGTGGCTACACCTTC
TRBJ2-1	NA	TRBV9	NA	CASSVGVGDEQFF	TGTGCCAGCAGCGTAGGTGTCGGAGATGAGCAGTTCTTC
TRBJ2-7	NA	TRBV9	NA	CASSEGSAFRGYEQYF	TGTGCCAGCAGCGAAGGCTCAGCTTTTAGGGGCTACGAGCAGTACTTC
TRBJ2-7	NA	TRBV10-1	NA	CASSETSPPYEQYF	TGCGCCAGCAGTGAAACCTCCCCACCTTACGAGCAGTACTTC
TRBJ2-7	TRBD1	TRBV6-1	NA	CASSEAPRDREQYF	TGTGCCAGCAGTGAAGCCCCCCGGGACAGGGAACAGTACTTC
TRBJ1-2	NA	TRBV19	NA	CASSIGDILMKGYTF	TGTGCCAGTAGTATAGGCGACATACTGATGAAGGGCTACACCTTC
TRBJ1-1	NA	TRBV19	once	CASSIGKNTEAFF	TGTGCCAGTAGTATAGGAAAGAACACTGAAGCTTTCTTT
TRBJ2-5	TRBD2	TRBV18	NA	CASSYGTSGSGQETQYF	TGTGCCAGCTCATACGGGACTAGCGGGAGTGGCCAAGAGACCCAGTACTTC
TRBJ2-2	NA	TRBV7-9	NA	CASTKGGRNTGELFF	TGTGCCAGCACCAAGGGGGGGAGGAACACCGGGGAGCTGTTTTTT
TRBJ2-3	TRBD2	TRBV30	NA	CAWSVLRGLERNTDTQYF	TGTGCCTGGAGTGTACTAAGGGGACTAGAGCGGAACACAGATACGCAGTATTTT
TRBJ2-2	NA	TRBV29-1	NA	CSYGRLEVGELFF	TGCAGCTATGGACGACTAGAGGTCGGGGAGCTGTTTTTT
TRBJ1-2	TRBD1	TRBV3-1/TRBV3-2	few	CASSPRQGSYGYTF	TGTGCCAGCAGCCCGCGACAGGGGTCCTATGGCTACACCTTC
TRBJ2-3	NA	TRBV5-4	once	CASSFIGVQTDTQYF	TGTGCCAGCAGCTTCATAGGGGTACAGACAGATACGCAGTATTTT
TRBJ2-1	TRBD1	TRBV14	NA	CAGGGTGFNEQFF	TGTGCCGGAGGGGGGACAGGGTTCAATGAGCAGTTCTTC
TRBJ1-6	TRBD1	TRBV2	few	CASRGQGVSPLHF	TGTGCCAGCAGGGGACAGGGAGTCTCACCCCTCCACTTT
TRBJ2-5	NA	TRBV21-1	few	CASSKATHGAENLETQYF	TGTGCCAGCAGCAAAGCGACTCATGGGGCCGAAAATCTGGAGACCCAGTACTTC
TRBJ1-6	TRBD1	TRBV18	NA	CASSPGTGGNSPLHF	TGTGCCAGCTCACCGGGGACAGGGGGAAATTCACCCCTCCACTTT
TRBJ1-1	NA	TRBV2	NA	CASSIQASKTEAFF	TGTGCCAGCAGCATACAGGCTTCGAAAACTGAAGCTTTCTTT
TRBJ2-7	TRBD1	TRBV28	few	CASSFAGTGVREQYF	TGTGCCAGCAGTTTCGCCGGGACAGGGGTGCGGGAGCAGTACTTC
TRBJ1-2	TRBD1	TRBV29-1	NA	CSVGGTGAGYGYTF	TGCAGCGTTGGGGGGACAGGAGCAGGCTATGGCTACACCTTC
TRBJ1-2	NA	TRBV3-1/TRBV3-2	NA	CASSQDIAGGSYTF	TGTGCCAGCAGCCAAGATATAGCGGGGGGTTCGTACACCTTC
TRBJ2-2	NA	TRBV2	NA	CASRGQDTGELFF	TGTGCCAGCAGGGGGCAGGACACCGGGGAGCTGTTTTTT
TRBJ1-2	NA	TRBV10-3	NA	CAISESGPGYTF	TGTGCCATCAGTGAGTCAGGTCCCGGCTACACCTTC
TRBJ1-1	NA	TRBV18	NA	CASAGTQNTEAFF	TGTGCCAGCGCCGGGACACAGAACACTGAAGCTTTCTTT
TRBJ2-3	TRBD2	TRBV6-1	once	CASSERRTSGSTDTQYF	TGTGCCAGCAGTGAACGGCGGACTAGCGGGAGCACAGATACGCAGTATTTT
TRBJ2-7	NA	TRBV6-5	NA	CASKSATGPYEQYF	TGTGCCAGCAAGTCCGCGACAGGTCCCTACGAGCAGTACTTC
TRBJ2-1	TRBD2	TRBV9	NA	CASSDGLAGGLPVEQFF	TGTGCCAGCAGCGACGGACTAGCGGGAGGGCTTCCAGTTGAGCAGTTCTTC